This section outlines one T cell receptor beta chain sequence together with its context. The specificity of this receptor is unknown. The record has no base qualities; no much larger clone is one base away. The immunoSEQ assay amplified TCRB CDR3 regions from around 2 micrograms of genomic DNA, or from all available DNA when less than that amount was available. The multiplex PCR employed 60 forward primers targeting TCR V beta segments and 13 reverse primers targeting J beta segments. To estimate reads per starting template, synthetic control templates were spiked into each sample at limiting dilution. Reads of 87 bp were generated by sequencing on the Illumina HiSeq System. Regarding the original processing steps: PCR and sequencing errors were removed by a nearest neighbor algorithm that merged closely related sequences. TCR overlap was measured as the percentage of unique tumor TCR beta sequences that were also present in the peripheral blood of the same patient. TCRdb provides this immuneACCESS table in a form limited to in-frame rearrangements. Some clones are lacking; in checked studies, under half of them reflect an unresolved V gene, and why the rest are absent is not known. V and J calls and clone size follow that table, whereas D and trimming were derived from the DNA. The table for this sample lists roughly 60,000 clones; 86% of them were counted only once. The ten largest clones represent around 10% of the sample.

The intended sense of this specimen's time point label: after dendritic cell vaccination, including at tumor progression/relapse. Patients were selected for having adequate residual fresh-frozen tumor tissue and more than two years of available survival data. Molecular status otherwise varied across the glioblastoma patients, but none of them carried an isocitrate dehydrogenase mutation. PBMC collection took place before vaccination, two weeks after the third vaccination, and at tumor progression if progression occurred. Genomic DNA was extracted with the Qiagen DNeasy Blood extraction Kit. The data originate from a study of glioma-infiltrating T cells after dendritic cell vaccination (dated by TCRdb to the mid-2010s). Regarding the research as a whole: Of the 15 or so glioblastoma patients in the cohort, all drawn from Phase I and II dendritic cell vaccination trials, 9 were newly diagnosed and 6 had recurrent disease. TCR sequencing metrics, including TIL content and tumor-blood repertoire overlap, were correlated with survival after dendritic cell vaccination. The vaccine consisted of monocyte-derived dendritic cells cultured about seven days with IL-4 and GM-CSF, then pulsed overnight with autologous tumor lysate. Each patient got three intradermal injections of the dendritic cell vaccine, spaced at biweekly intervals, in the arm below the axilla. Autologous tumor lysate-pulsed dendritic cell vaccination was administered to the patients between about 2003 and 2013. Deep sequencing of TCR beta CDR3 regions was used to quantify tumor-infiltrating lymphocyte content and compare tumor and blood repertoires in dendritic cell-vaccinated glioblastoma patients. Results and caveats for the whole study, not just this receptor: The cohort was small and heterogeneous, few patients had complete blood and tumor sets, and even fewer had initial-recurrent tumor pairs. No direct relationship between TCR clonality and survival was found, suggesting a diverse polyclonal response may matter. The response model built on TCR overlap across three groups was characterized as speculative, with prospective validation still needed. After dendritic cell vaccination, a higher estimated pretreatment TIL content predicted longer time to progression and longer overall survival.

The junction shows trimming of 4 bases on V and 0 bases on J, and the gene matches do not reach 6 bases of it. From the cysteine up to the phenylalanine, the CDR3 has a length of 16 residues. Only the CDR3 part of the read is kept: 48 bases, read in frame from the first base. Per the germline V gene, SGHRS is the CDR1 and YFSETQ is the CDR2. Sequenced material: blood, taken after dendritic cell vaccination. The TCR originated in a human donor with glioblastoma. The chain uses TRBV5-1 and TRBJ2-1, with 8 middle bases fitting TRBD2. The CDR3 reads as follows: CASSAGGASSYNEQFF. The DNA sequence reads TGCGCCAGCAGCGCCGGGGGGGCAAGCTCCTACAATGAGCAGTTCTTC.